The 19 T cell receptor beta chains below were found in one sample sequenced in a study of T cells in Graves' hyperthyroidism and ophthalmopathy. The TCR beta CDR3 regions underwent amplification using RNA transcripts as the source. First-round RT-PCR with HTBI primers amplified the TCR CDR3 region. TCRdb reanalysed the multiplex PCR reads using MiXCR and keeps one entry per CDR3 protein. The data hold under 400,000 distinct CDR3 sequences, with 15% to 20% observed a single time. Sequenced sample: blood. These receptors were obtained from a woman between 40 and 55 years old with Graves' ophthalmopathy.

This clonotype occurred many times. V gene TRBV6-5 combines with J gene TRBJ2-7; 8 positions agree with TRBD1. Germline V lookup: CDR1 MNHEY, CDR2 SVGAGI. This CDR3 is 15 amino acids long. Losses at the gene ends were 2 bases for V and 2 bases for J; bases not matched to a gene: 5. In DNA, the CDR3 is TGTGCCAGCAGTTACCGAGGACAGGGCCCCTACGAGCAGTACTTC. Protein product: CASSYRGQGPYEQYF.

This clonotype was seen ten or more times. This chain's CDR3 is CASSSQGSEQYF. The CDR3 DNA is TGTGCCAGCAGTTCACAGGGTTCGGAGCAGTACTTC. The rearrangement uses TRBV12-3 or TRBV12-4 and TRBJ2-7, with a possible D match to TRBD1 (6 bases). The germline V and J ends were trimmed by 4 bases and 7 bases, with 11 bases remaining between them. The CDR3 length is 12 residues.

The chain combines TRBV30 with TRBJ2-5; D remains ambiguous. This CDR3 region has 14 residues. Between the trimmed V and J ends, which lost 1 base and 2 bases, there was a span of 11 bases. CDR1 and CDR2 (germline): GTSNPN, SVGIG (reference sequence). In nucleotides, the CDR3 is TGTGCCTGGAGTGGGCCACCAAAACAAGAGACCCAGTACTTC. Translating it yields CAWSGPPKQETQYF.

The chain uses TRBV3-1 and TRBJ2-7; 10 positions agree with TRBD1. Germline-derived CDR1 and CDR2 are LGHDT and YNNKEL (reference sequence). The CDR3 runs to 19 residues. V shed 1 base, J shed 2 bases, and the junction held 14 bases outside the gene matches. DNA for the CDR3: TGTGCCAGCAGCCAAGTATTACTTTGGGGGGACAGGGGACCCTACGAGCAGTACTTC. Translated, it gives CASSQVLLWGDRGPYEQYF.

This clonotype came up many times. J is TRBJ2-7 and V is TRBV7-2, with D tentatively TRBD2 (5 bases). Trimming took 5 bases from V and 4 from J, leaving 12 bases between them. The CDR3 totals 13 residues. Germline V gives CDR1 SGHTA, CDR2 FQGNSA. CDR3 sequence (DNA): TGTGCCAGCAGCCCCAATACGGGGTACGAGCAGTACTTC. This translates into CASSPNTGYEQYF.

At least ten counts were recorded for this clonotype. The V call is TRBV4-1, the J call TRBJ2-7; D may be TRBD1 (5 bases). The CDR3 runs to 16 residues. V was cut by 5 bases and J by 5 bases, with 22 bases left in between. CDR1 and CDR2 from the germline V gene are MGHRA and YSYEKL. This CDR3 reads CASSVLYQGLLDEQYF. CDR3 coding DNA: TGCGCCAGCAGCGTCCTGTACCAGGGTCTCCTTGACGAGCAGTACTTC.

The CDR3 spells CASSLASGRNEQYF. CDR3 nucleotides: TGCGCCAGCAGCTTGGCTAGCGGGAGGAACGAGCAGTACTTC. The V gene is TRBV5-1, the J gene TRBJ2-7, with 11 bases lining up with TRBD2. Losses at the gene ends were 0 bases for V and 5 bases for J; bases not matched to a gene: 1. Germline-derived CDR1 and CDR2 are SGHRS and YFSETQ. CDR3 length: 14 amino acids. Filled out from reference TRBV5-1 and TRBJ2-7, the complete variable domain reads KAGVTQTPRYLIKTRGQQVTLSCSPISGHRSVSWYQQTPGQGLQFLFEYFSETQRNKGNFPGRFSGRQFSNSRSEMNVSTLELGDSALYLCASSLASGRNEQYFGPGTRLTVT.

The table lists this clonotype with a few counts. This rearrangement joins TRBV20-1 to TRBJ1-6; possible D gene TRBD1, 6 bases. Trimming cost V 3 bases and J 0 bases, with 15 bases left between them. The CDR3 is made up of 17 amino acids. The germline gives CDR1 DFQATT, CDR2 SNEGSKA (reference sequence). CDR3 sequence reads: CSASPGTPSSYNSPLHF. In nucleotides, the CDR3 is TGCAGTGCTAGCCCCGGGACACCGAGCTCCTATAATTCACCCCTCCACTTT.

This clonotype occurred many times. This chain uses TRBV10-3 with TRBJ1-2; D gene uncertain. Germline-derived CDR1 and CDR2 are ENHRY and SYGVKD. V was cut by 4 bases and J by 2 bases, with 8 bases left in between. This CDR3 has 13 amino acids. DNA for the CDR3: TGTGCCATCAGTGCGACGGCGAACTATGGCTACACCTTC. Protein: CAISATANYGYTF.

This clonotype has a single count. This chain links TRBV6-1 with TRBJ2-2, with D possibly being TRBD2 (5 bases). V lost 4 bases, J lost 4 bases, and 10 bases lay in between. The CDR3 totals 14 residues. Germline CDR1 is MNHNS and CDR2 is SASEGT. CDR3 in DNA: TGTGCCAGCAGTGTCGGGATTTCCACCGGGGAGCTGTTTTTT. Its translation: CASSVGISTGELFF.

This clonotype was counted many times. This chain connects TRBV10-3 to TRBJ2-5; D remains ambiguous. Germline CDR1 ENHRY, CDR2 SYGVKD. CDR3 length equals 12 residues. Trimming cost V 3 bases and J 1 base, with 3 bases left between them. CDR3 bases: TGTGCCATCAGTGACCGCCAAGAGACCCAGTACTTC. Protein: CAISDRQETQYF.

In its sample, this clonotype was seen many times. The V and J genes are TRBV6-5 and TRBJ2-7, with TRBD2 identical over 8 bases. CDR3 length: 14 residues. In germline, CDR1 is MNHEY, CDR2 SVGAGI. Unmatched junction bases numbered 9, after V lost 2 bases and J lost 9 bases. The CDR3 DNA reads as TGTGCCAGCAGTTACAGCCAGCGGGAGAGGAGGCAGTACTTC. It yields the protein CASSYSQRERRQYF.

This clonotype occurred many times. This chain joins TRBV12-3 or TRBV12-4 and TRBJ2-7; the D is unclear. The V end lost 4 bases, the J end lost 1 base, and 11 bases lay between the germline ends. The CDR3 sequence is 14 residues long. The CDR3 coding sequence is TGTGCCAGCAGTTCTACGCAGATTTCCTACGAGCAGTACTTC. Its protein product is CASSSTQISYEQYF.

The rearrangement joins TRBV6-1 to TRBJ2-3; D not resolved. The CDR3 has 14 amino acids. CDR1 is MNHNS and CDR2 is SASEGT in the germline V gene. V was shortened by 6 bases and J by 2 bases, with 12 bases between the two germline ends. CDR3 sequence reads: CASRTNFDTDTQYF. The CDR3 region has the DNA TGTGCCAGCAGAACCAACTTCGACACAGATACGCAGTATTTT.

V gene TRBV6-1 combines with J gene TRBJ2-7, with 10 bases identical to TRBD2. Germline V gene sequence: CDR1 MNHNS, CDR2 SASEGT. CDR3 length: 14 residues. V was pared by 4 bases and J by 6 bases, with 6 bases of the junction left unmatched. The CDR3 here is CASSVGTSEAEQYF. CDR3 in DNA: TGTGCCAGCAGTGTGGGGACTAGCGAGGCCGAGCAGTACTTC.

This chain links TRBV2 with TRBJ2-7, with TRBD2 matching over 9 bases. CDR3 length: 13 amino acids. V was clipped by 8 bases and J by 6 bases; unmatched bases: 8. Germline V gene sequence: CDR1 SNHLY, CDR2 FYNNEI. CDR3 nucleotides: TGTGCCAGCTTCGGCGGGAGGGCCGCCGAGCAGTACTTC. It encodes CASFGGRAAEQYF.

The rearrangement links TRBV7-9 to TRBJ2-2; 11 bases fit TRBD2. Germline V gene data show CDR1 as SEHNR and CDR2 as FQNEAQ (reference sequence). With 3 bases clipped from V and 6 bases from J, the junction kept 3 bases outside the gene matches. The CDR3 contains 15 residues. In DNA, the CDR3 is TGTGCCAGCAGCTTTATACTAGCGGGAGCCGGGGAGCTGTTTTTT. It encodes CASSFILAGAGELFF. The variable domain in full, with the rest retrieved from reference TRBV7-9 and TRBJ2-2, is DTGVSQNPRHKITKRGQNVTFRCDPISEHNRLYWYRQTLGQGPEFLTYFQNEAQLEKSRLLSDRFSAERPKGSFSTLEIQRTEQGDSAMYLCASSFILAGAGELFFGEGSRLTVL.

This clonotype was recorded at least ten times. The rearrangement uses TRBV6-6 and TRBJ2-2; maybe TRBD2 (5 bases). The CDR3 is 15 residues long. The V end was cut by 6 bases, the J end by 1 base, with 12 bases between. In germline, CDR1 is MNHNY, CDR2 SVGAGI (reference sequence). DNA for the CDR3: TGTGCCAGCAGGCCAGACGAGGGGAACACCGGGGAGCTGTTTTTT. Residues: CASRPDEGNTGELFF.

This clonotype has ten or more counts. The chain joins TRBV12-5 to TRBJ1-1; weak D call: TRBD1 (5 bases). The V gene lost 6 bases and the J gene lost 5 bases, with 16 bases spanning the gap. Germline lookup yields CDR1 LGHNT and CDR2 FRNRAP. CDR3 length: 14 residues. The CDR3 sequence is CASGRGGLGTEAFF. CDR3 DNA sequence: TGTGCTAGTGGCCGGGGGGGACTGGGGACTGAAGCTTTCTTT.